These T cell receptor beta chains were read from a single sample in a study of blood T cell repertoires in COVID-19. Repertoires were generated with immunoSEQ multiplex PCR, while TCRdb's copy carries only in-frame clones and drops some. The sample lists roughly 100,000 clones; around 87% were seen once. Sequences were obtained from peripheral blood. The receptors originated from a woman between 25 and 40 years old with acute or convalescent COVID-19. Both conserved end residues are part of each CDR3. D genes are given only for firm matches. Part of the rows lack a size; the others show once, few, many or a class for expanded clones.

- | - | TRBJ2-1 | TRBV5-1 | TGCGCCAGCAGCTTGCTTGGGGGCGGAGAGCAGTTCTTC | CASSLLGGGEQFF
TRBD1 | - | TRBJ1-1 | TRBV6-5 | TGTGCCAGCAGTTACGGACAGGGCCAAGCTTTCTTT | CASSYGQGQAFF
TRBD1 | - | TRBJ1-6 | TRBV2 | TGTGCCAGCAGCGGACAGGGACCTAATTCACCCCTCCACTTT | CASSGQGPNSPLHF
TRBD1 | - | TRBJ1-2 | TRBV19 | TGTGCCAGTGGGACTATAGGACAGGGGCTTCTGGGCTACACCTTC | CASGTIGQGLLGYTF
TRBD2 | - | TRBJ2-3 | TRBV3-1/TRBV3-2 | TGTGCCAGCAGCCTCCGGAGTAGCGGGGCCACAGATACGCAGTATTTT | CASSLRSSGATDTQYF
- | - | TRBJ1-2 | TRBV2 | TGTGCCAGCAGTGAACCCGACAGGTTCTATGGCTACACCTTC | CASSEPDRFYGYTF
TRBD1 | - | TRBJ2-3 | TRBV7-9 | TGTGCCAGCAGCTCCCCGGGACAGATCCGGACAGATACGCAGTATTTT | CASSSPGQIRTDTQYF
TRBD2 | - | TRBJ2-1 | TRBV5-8 | TGTGCCAGCAGCTTGGGTCTTCAGCGGGGTAAGGATGAGCAGTTCTTC | CASSLGLQRGKDEQFF
TRBD1 | - | TRBJ2-2 | TRBV15 | TGTGCCACCAGCAGAGGACAGGGTTTAGGCGGGGAGCTGTTTTTT | CATSRGQGLGGELFF
TRBD1 | - | TRBJ1-1 | TRBV5-1 | TGCGCCAGCAGCCGGACAGGGGAGAACACTGAAGCTTTCTTT | CASSRTGENTEAFF
- | - | TRBJ1-5 | TRBV27 | TGTGCCAGCGGCCATGATGGGAGACAGCCCCAGCATTTT | CASGHDGRQPQHF
TRBD1 | - | TRBJ2-2 | TRBV5-5 | TGTGCCAGCAGCGACTGGGACAGGGCGAACACCGGGGAGCTGTTTTTT | CASSDWDRANTGELFF
- | - | TRBJ2-3 | TRBV7-6 | TGTGCCAGCAGCCCTCGCACAGATACGCAGTATTTT | CASSPRTDTQYF
- | - | TRBJ2-7 | TRBV28 | TGTGCCAGCAGTACTCCGGACAGCGTTACCTACGAGCAGTACTTC | CASSTPDSVTYEQYF
- | - | TRBJ1-1 | TRBV19 | TGTGCCAGTAGTATGTTCGGGTCGATAGGTTCTGAAGCTTTCTTT | CASSMFGSIGSEAFF
TRBD1 | few | TRBJ2-5 | TRBV6-5 | TGTGCCAGCCAACCGACAGGGTTAGAGACCCAGTACTTC | CASQPTGLETQYF
TRBD1 | - | TRBJ2-3 | TRBV9 | TGTGCCAGCAGCACCCGGACAGGGGGGGGCACAGATACGCAGTATTTT | CASSTRTGGGTDTQYF
TRBD2 | - | TRBJ2-3 | TRBV28 | TGTGCCAGCAGTGAGCGGGGGGATAGCACAGATACGCAGTATTTT | CASSERGDSTDTQYF
- | - | TRBJ1-1 | TRBV11-2 | TGTGCCAGCAGCACATCAGGGTTCACTGAAGCTTTCTTT | CASSTSGFTEAFF
TRBD1 | - | TRBJ1-2 | TRBV5-1 | TGCGCCAGCAGCTTATCCGGGACAGGGACCTATGGCTACACCTTC | CASSLSGTGTYGYTF
- | - | TRBJ1-5 | TRBV30 | TGTGCCTGGAGTGATCAACAGCTGAATCAGCCCCAGCATTTT | CAWSDQQLNQPQHF
- | - | TRBJ1-1 | TRBV11-3 | TGTGCCAGCAGCCTAAGACTCCTCATGAACACTGAAGCTTTCTTT | CASSLRLLMNTEAFF
TRBD1 | - | TRBJ2-5 | TRBV28 | TGTGCCAGCAGTTTATCGTGGGGGACAGACTCCGGGACCCAGTACTTC | CASSLSWGTDSGTQYF
- | - | TRBJ2-2 | TRBV28 | TGTGCCAGCAGCCCCCCTAGCCTGAACACCGGGGAGCTGTTTTTT | CASSPPSLNTGELFF
TRBD1 | - | TRBJ1-2 | TRBV19 | TGTGCCAGCTCTCCGGGACAGGGTAGTATCTATGGCTACACCTTC | CASSPGQGSIYGYTF
- | - | TRBJ2-3 | TRBV18 | TGTGCCAGCTCACCTCCAGGGTCTAGCACAGATACGCAGTATTTT | CASSPPGSSTDTQYF
TRBD1 | - | TRBJ1-4 | TRBV19 | TGTGCCAGTAGTCCCGCAGGGGGCGGTATGAGGAGTGAAAAACTGTTTTTT | CASSPAGGGMRSEKLFF
- | - | TRBJ2-6 | TRBV11-3 | TGTGCCAGCAGCTTAGCCCGGTGGGGCTACTCTGGGGCCAACGTCCTGACTTTC | CASSLARWGYSGANVLTF
- | - | TRBJ1-5 | TRBV7-9 | TGTGCCAGCAGCTTTGACACCGCTGTAGAGCCCCAGCATTTT | CASSFDTAVEPQHF
TRBD1 | - | TRBJ1-5 | TRBV7-2 | TGTGCCAGCAGCTCCCCAAGGACAGGAAACAATCAGCCCCAGCATTTT | CASSSPRTGNNQPQHF
TRBD1 | many | TRBJ2-2 | TRBV6-1 | TGTGCCAGCAGTGAAGTTTTTGGGACAGGGTCCGGGGAGCTGTTTTTT | CASSEVFGTGSGELFF
TRBD1 | few | TRBJ1-6 | TRBV12-3/TRBV12-4 | TGTGCCAGCATTGGGACAGGAGGGTCACCCCTCCACTTT | CASIGTGGSPLHF
- | few | TRBJ2-3 | TRBV14 | TGTGCCAGCAGCCAAGACCACATAGGAGGATCTACGCAGTATTTT | CASSQDHIGGSTQYF
TRBD1 | - | TRBJ1-6 | TRBV5-1 | TGCGCCAGCAGCTTGGCCTCGACAGGGGATTATAATTCACCCCTCCACTTT | CASSLASTGDYNSPLHF
- | - | TRBJ1-2 | TRBV5-6 | TGTGCCAGCAGCTTGTTCCAGGGCGGAGGCTACACCTTC | CASSLFQGGGYTF
- | - | TRBJ1-6 | TRBV10-3 | TGTGCCATCAGTGACGTCGTTTATAATTCACCCCTCCACTTT | CAISDVVYNSPLHF
TRBD2 | - | TRBJ2-1 | TRBV11-2 | TGTGCCAGCAGGCTAGCGGGGGGGCAGGGCAATGAGCAGTTCTTC | CASRLAGGQGNEQFF
- | - | TRBJ2-1 | TRBV27 | TGTGCCAGCAGTGAAGGAGATGAGCAGTTCTTC | CASSEGDEQFF
TRBD1 | - | TRBJ2-7 | TRBV12-5 | TGTGCTAGTGGACGACAGGGTTCCTACGAGCAGTACTTC | CASGRQGSYEQYF
TRBD1 | - | TRBJ1-5 | TRBV6-1 | TGTGCCAGCAGTGAAGACAGGGGATGGGATATTAGCAATCAGCCCCAGCATTTT | CASSEDRGWDISNQPQHF
- | few | TRBJ2-1 | TRBV5-3 | TGTGCCAGTCGGGACTTCCCCTACAATGAGCAGTTCTTC | CASRDFPYNEQFF
TRBD1 | once | TRBJ1-1 | TRBV6-5 | TGTGCCAGCAGTACCCACAGGGGGCGACGCACTGAAGCTTTCTTT | CASSTHRGRRTEAFF